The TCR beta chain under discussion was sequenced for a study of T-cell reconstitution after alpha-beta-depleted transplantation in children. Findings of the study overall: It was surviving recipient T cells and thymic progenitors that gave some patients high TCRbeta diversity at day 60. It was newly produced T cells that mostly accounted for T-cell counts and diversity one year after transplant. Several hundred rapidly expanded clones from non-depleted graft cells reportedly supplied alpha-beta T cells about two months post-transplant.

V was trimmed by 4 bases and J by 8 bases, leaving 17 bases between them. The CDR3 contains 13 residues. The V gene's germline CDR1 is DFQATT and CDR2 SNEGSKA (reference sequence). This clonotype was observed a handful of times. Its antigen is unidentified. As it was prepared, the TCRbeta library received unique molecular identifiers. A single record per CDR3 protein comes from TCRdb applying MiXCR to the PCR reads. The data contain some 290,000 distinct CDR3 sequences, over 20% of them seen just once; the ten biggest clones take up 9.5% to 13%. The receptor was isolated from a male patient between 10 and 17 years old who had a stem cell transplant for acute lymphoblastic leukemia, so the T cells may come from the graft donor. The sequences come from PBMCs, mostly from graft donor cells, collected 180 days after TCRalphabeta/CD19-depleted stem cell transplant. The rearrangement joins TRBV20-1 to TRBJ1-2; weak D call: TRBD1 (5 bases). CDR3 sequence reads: CSATSGAGLGYTF. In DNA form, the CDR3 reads TGCAGTGCTACCTCCGGGGCAGGGCTAGGCTACACCTTC.